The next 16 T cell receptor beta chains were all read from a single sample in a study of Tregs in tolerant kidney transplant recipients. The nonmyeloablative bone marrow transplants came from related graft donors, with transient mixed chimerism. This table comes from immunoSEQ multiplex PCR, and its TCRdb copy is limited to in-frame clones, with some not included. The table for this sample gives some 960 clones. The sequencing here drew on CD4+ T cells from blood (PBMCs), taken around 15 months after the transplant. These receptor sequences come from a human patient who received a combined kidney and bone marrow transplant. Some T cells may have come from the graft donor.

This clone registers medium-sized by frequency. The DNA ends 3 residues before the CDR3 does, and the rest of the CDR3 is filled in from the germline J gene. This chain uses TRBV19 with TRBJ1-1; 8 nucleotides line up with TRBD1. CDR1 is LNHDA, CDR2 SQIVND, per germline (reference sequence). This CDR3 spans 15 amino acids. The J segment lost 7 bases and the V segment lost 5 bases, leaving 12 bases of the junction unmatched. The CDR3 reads CASSLRTGWVREAFF. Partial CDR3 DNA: TGTGCCAGTAGTTTAAGGACAGGGTGGGTCCGTGAA. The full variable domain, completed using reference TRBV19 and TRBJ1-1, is DGGITQSPKYLFRKEGQNVTLSCEQNLNHDAMYWYRQDPGQGLRLIYYSQIVNDFQKGDIAEGYSVSREKKESFPLTVTSAQKNPTAFYLCASSLRTGWVREAFFGQGTRLTVV.

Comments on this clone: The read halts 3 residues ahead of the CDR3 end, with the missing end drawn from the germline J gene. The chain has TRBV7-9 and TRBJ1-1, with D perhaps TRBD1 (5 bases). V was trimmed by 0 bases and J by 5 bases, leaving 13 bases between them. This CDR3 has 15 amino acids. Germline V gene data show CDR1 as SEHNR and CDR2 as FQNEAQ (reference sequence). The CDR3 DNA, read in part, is TGTGCCAGCAGCTTAGCTCAGGGCCTGCTAACTGAA. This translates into CASSLAQGLLTE. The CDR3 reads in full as CASSLAQGLLTEAFF.

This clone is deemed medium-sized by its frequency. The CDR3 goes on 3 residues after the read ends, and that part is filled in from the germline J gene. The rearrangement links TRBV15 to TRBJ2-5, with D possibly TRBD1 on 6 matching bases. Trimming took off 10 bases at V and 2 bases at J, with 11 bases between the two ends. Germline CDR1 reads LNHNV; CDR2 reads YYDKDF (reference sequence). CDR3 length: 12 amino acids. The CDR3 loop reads CAIRTEQETQYF. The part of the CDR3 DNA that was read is TGTGCCATCAGGACAGAACAAGAGACC.

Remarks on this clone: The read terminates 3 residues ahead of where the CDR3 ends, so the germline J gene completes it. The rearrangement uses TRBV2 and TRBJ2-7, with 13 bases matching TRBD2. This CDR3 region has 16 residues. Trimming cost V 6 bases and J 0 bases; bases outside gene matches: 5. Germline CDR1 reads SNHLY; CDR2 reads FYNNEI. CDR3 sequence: CASRGTSGARSYEQYF. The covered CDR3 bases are TGTGCCAGCAGAGGGACTAGCGGGGCTCGCTCCTACGAG.

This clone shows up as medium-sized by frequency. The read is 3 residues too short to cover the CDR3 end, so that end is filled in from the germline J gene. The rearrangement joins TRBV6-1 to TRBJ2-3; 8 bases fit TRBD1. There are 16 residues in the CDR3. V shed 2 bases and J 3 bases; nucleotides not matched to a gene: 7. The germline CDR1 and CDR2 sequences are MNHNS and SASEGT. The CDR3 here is CASSEWGRGHTDTQYF. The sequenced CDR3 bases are TGTGCCAGCAGTGAATGGGGCAGGGGGCATACAGATACG.

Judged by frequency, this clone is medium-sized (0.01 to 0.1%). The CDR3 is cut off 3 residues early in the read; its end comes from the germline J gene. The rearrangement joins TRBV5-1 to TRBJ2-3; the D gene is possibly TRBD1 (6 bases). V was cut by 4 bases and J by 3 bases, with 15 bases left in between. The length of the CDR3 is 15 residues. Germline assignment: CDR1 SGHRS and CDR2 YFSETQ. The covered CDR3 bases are TGCGCCAGCAGCCTGACAGGACATGAAACAGATACG. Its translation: CASSLTGHETDT. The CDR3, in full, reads CASSLTGHETDTQYF.

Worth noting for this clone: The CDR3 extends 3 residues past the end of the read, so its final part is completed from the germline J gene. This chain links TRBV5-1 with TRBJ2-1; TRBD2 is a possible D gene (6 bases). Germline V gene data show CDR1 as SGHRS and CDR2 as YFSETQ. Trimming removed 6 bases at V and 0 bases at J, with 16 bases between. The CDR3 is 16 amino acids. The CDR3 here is CASNKGGLNSYNEQFF. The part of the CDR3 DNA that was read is TGCGCCAGCAACAAAGGAGGGCTGAACTCCTACAATGAG.

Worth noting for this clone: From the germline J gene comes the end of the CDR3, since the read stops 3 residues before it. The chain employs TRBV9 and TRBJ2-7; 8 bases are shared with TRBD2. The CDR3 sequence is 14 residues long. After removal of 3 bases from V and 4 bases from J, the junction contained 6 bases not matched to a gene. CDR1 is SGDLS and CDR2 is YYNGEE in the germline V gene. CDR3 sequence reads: CASSAGLGGYEQYF. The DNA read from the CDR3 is TGTGCCAGCAGCGCGGGACTAGGAGGATACGAG. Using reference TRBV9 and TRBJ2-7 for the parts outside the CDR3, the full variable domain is DSGVTQTPKHLITATGQRVTLRCSPRSGDLSVYWYQQSLDQGLQFLIQYYNGEERAKGNILERFSAQQFPDLHSELNLSSLELGDSALYFCASSAGLGGYEQYFGPGTRLTVT.

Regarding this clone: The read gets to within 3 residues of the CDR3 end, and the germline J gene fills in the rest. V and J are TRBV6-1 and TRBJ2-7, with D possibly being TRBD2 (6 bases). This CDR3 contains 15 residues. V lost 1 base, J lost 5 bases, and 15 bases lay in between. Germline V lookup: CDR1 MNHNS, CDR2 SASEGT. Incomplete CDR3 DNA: TGTGCCAGCAGTGAAGGGGGGGAATGGGCTCACGAG. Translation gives CASSEGGEWAHE. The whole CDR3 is CASSEGGEWAHEQYF.

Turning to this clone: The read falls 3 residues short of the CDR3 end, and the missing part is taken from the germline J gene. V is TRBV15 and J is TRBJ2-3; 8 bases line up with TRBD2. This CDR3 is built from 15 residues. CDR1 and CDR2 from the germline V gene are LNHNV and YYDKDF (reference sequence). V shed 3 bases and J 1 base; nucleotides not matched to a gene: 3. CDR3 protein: CATSRTGGGTDTQYF. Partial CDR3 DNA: TGTGCCACCAGCAGGACGGGGGGGGGCACAGATACG. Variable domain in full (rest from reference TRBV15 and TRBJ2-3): DAMVIQNPRYQVTQFGKPVTLSCSQTLNHNVMYWYQQKSSQAPKLLFHYYDKDFNNEADTPDNFQSRRPNTSFCFLDIRSPGLGDTAMYLCATSRTGGGTDTQYFGPGTRLTVL.

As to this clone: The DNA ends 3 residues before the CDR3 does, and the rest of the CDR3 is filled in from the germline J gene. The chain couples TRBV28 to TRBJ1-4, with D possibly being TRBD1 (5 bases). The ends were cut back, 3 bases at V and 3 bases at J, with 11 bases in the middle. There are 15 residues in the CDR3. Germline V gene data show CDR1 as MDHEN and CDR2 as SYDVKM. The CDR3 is CASSFKTAPNEKLFF. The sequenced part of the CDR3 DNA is TGTGCCAGCAGTTTTAAGACAGCCCCTAATGAAAAA. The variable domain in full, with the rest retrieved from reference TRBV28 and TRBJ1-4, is DVKVTQSSRYLVKRTGEKVFLECVQDMDHENMFWYRQDPGLGLRLIYFSYDVKMKEKGDIPEGYSVSREKKERFSLILESASTNQTSMYLCASSFKTAPNEKLFFGSGTQLSVL.

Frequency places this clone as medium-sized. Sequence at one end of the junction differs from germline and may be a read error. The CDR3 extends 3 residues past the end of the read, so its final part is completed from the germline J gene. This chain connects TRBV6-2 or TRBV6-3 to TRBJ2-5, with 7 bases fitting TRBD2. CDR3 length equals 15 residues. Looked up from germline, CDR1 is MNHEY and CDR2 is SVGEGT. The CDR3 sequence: CATSNYTSAGETQYF. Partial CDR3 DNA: TGTGCCACCAGTAATTATACTAGCGCAGGGGAGACC.

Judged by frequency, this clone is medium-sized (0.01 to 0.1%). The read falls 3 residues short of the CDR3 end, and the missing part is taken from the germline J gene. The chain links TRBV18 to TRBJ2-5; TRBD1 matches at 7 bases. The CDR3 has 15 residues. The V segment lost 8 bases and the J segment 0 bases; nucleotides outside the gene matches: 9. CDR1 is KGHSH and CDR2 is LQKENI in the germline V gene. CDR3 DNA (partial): TGTGCCAGCGCCGCACAGGGGTTAGACCAAGAGACC. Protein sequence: CASAAQGLDQET. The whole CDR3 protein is CASAAQGLDQETQYF.

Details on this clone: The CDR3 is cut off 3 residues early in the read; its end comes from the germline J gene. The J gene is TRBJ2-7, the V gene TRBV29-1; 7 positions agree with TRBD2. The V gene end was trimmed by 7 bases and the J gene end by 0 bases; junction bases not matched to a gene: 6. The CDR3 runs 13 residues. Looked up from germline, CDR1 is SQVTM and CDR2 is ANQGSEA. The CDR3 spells CSAVGGDSYEQYF. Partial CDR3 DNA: TGCAGCGCGGTGGGGGGGGACTCCTACGAG.

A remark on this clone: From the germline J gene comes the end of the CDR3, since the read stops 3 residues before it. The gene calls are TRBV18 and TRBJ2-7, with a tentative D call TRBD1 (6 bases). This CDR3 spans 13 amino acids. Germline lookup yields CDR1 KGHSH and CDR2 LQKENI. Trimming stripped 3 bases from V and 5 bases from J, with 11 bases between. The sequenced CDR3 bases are TGTGCCAGCTCACCCGGACAGCCCAACGAG. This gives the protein CASSPGQPNE. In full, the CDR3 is CASSPGQPNEQYF.

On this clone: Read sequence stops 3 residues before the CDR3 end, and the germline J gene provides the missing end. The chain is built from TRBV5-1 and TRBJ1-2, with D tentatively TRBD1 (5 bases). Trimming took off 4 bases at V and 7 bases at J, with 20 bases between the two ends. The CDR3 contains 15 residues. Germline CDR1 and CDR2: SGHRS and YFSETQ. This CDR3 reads CASSPEPGLSGGYTF. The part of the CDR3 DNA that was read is TGCGCCAGCAGCCCCGAACCAGGGCTTTCGGGTGGC.